The 16 T cell receptor beta chains given below trace back to one sample, sequenced in a study of early T cells in non-severe SARS-CoV-2 infection. Via MiXCR, TCRdb re-called the 5' RACE reads, giving one row per CDR3 protein. The sample has tens of thousands of distinct CDR3 sequences; about 8.9% are singletons. Sequenced input: whole blood. The receptors stem from an adult who was a healthcare worker with PCR-confirmed SARS-CoV-2 infection or an uninfected control (not recorded which).

This clonotype was detected ten times or more. The chain couples TRBV7-2 to TRBJ2-7; 8 bases match TRBD1. With V trimmed by 1 base and J by 2 bases, 1 base remained unmatched. The CDR3 runs to 14 residues. From germline, CDR1 is SGHTA and CDR2 FQGNSA. CDR3: CASSLGTGTYEQYF. DNA for the CDR3: TGTGCCAGCAGCTTAGGGACAGGGACCTACGAGCAGTACTTC.

This clonotype was detected many times. Sequence at one end of the junction differs from germline and may be a read error. This chain uses TRBV6-6 with TRBJ2-5; D uncertain. This CDR3 is built from 12 residues. Germline V CDR1 and CDR2: MNHNY, SVGAGI (reference sequence). The DNA for the CDR3 is TGTGCCAGCAGGTCCTTTCAAGGGACCCAGTACTTC. Amino acid sequence: CASRSFQGTQYF.

The chain has TRBV5-4 and TRBJ2-4, with 8 bases aligning to TRBD2. Trimming took 0 bases from V and 9 from J; bases not matched to a gene: 8. This CDR3 is built from 15 residues. Germline assignment: CDR1 SGHNT and CDR2 YYREEE (reference sequence). The CDR3 reads CASSLGLAGEGIQYF. The CDR3 DNA reads TGTGCCAGCAGCTTGGGCCTAGCGGGCGAGGGCATTCAGTACTTC. Using reference TRBV5-4 and TRBJ2-4 for the parts outside the CDR3, the full variable domain is ETGVTQSPTHLIKTRGQQVTLRCSSQSGHNTVSWYQQALGQGPQFIFQYYREEENGRGNFPPRFSGLQFPNYSSELNVNALELDDSALYLCASSLGLAGEGIQYFGAGTRLSVL.

The chain carries TRBV4-3 and TRBJ2-1; D is unclear. Germline V gene lookup returns CDR1 LGHNA and CDR2 YSLEER. The CDR3 spans 15 residues. Trimming removed 2 bases at V and 0 bases at J, with 8 bases between. The CDR3 DNA is TGCGCCAGCAGCCAAACCTTTAGCTCCTACAATGAGCAGTTCTTC. Encoded protein: CASSQTFSSYNEQFF.

This clonotype has at least ten counts. The chain carries TRBV12-3 or TRBV12-4 and TRBJ2-2, with 7 bases aligning to TRBD1. CDR3 size: 14 residues. V lost 6 bases and J lost 4; bases outside the gene matches: 5. CDR3 in amino acids: CASRPGQPTGELFF. Written as DNA, the CDR3 is TGTGCCAGCAGACCGGGACAGCCCACCGGGGAGCTGTTTTTT.

There are many counts of this clonotype. V usage is TRBV5-1 and J usage is TRBJ2-7, with TRBD2 matching 7 bases. CDR1 SGHRS and CDR2 YFSETQ come from the germline V gene. Unmatched junction bases numbered 6, after V lost 9 bases and J lost 6 bases. This CDR3 contains 11 residues. The CDR3 here is CAMGGKREQYF. CDR3 nucleotide sequence: TGCGCCATGGGAGGGAAACGCGAGCAGTACTTC.

The genes are TRBV12-3 or TRBV12-4 and TRBJ2-7, with D possibly being TRBD1 or TRBD2 (5 bases each). V lost 1 base to trimming and J lost 2 bases, with 9 bases between them. CDR3 length: 14 amino acids. CDR3 region: CASSLVEGPYEQYF. The CDR3 coding sequence is TGTGCCAGCAGTTTAGTTGAGGGGCCCTACGAGCAGTACTTC.

This clonotype was recorded many times. The chain carries TRBV27 and TRBJ1-6; 9 bases line up with TRBD1. Per the germline V gene, CDR1 is MNHEY and CDR2 is SMNVEV (reference sequence). This CDR3 is built from 15 residues. The V segment lost 7 bases and the J segment 7 bases; nucleotides outside the gene matches: 8. CDR3 sequence reads: CASKVTGGFNSPLHF. The CDR3 nucleotides are TGTGCCAGCAAGGTCACAGGGGGCTTCAATTCACCCCTCCACTTT.

This clonotype was seen repeatedly, ten times or more. This chain uses TRBV19 with TRBJ2-3; weak D call: TRBD2 (5 bases). The V gene lost 5 bases and the J gene lost 4 bases, with 10 bases spanning the gap. The CDR3 extends over 13 amino acids. CDR1 is LNHDA, CDR2 SQIVND, per germline (reference sequence). The CDR3 region is CASSRGRADTQYF. In DNA, the CDR3 is TGTGCCAGTAGTCGGGGTCGCGCAGATACGCAGTATTTT.

This clonotype has just a few counts. This chain connects TRBV6-5 to TRBJ2-5; D not certain. The V end was cut by 0 bases, the J end by 5 bases, with 10 bases between. CDR3 length: 14 amino acids. Per the germline V gene, CDR1 is MNHEY and CDR2 is SVGAGI. CDR3 bases: TGTGCCAGCAGTTACTCTATCCGGGCGGAGACCCAGTACTTC. Translating gives CASSYSIRAETQYF.

Many counts were recorded for this clonotype. The chain joins TRBV18 to TRBJ2-2; possibly TRBD1 for D (6 bases). The CDR3 spans 15 residues. Germline CDR1 reads KGHSH; CDR2 reads LQKENI. Trimming shortened V by 3 bases and J by 1 base, and 9 bases separated the two germline ends. The CDR3 sequence is CASSPPGQNTGELFF. The CDR3 bases are TGTGCCAGCTCACCCCCGGGACAGAACACCGGGGAGCTGTTTTTT.

V is TRBV10-3 and J is TRBJ1-3; a weak D match, TRBD1 (6 bases). Deletions cut 8 bases from V and 0 bases from J, with 11 bases between. Looked up from germline, CDR1 is ENHRY and CDR2 is SYGVKD. This CDR3 contains 14 residues. This CDR3 reads CAIEGTSSGNTIYF. DNA of the CDR3: TGTGCCATCGAAGGGACAAGCTCTGGAAACACCATATATTTT.

V is TRBV30 and J is TRBJ2-7; TRBD1 agrees at 9 bases. The CDR3 is 15 amino acids. Looked up from germline, CDR1 is GTSNPN and CDR2 is SVGIG (reference sequence). The J segment lost 2 bases and the V segment lost 3 bases, leaving 8 bases of the junction unmatched. The CDR3 nucleotides read TGTGCCTGGAGCTCGGGGACAGGGAATGCCTACGAGCAGTACTTC. Amino acids: CAWSSGTGNAYEQYF.

This clonotype was counted a few times. CDR3 sequence: CASSPQEGGTQYF. The DNA of the CDR3 is TGTGCCAGCAGCCCCCAGGAGGGAGGGACCCAGTACTTC. The gene calls are TRBV7-3 and TRBJ2-5; maybe TRBD2 (6 bases). CDR1 and CDR2 (germline): SGHTA, FQGTGA. The CDR3 consists of 13 residues. V was clipped by 5 bases and J by 7 bases, with 14 bases between them.

This clonotype showed up many times. The chain couples TRBV11-1 to TRBJ1-4; weak D call: TRBD1 (5 bases). The length of the CDR3 is 13 residues. Trimming removed 3 bases at V and 8 bases at J, with 10 bases between. Per germline, CDR1 SGHAT and CDR2 FQDESV (reference sequence). The CDR3 sequence is CASSFRRGEKLFF. CDR3 in DNA: TGTGCCAGCAGCTTTCGACGGGGGGAAAAACTGTTTTTT.

Many counts were recorded for this clonotype. The rearrangement joins TRBV6-1 to TRBJ2-4; 11 bases are a match to TRBD1. The J segment lost 7 bases and the V segment lost 4 bases, leaving 0 bases of the junction unmatched. CDR1 MNHNS and CDR2 SASEGT come from the germline V gene. This CDR3 spans 13 amino acids. CDR3 DNA: TGTGCCAGCAGTGGGGACAGGGGGAACATTCAGTACTTC. It encodes CASSGDRGNIQYF.